A single sample is the source of the 17 T cell receptor beta chains below, sequenced in a study of T cell clonality in common variable immunodeficiency. General study results and limits: Common variable immunodeficiency TCR beta sequences reportedly had fewer deletions and N-nucleotide insertions.

This table comes from immunoSEQ multiplex PCR, and its TCRdb copy is limited to in-frame clones, with some not included. This set yields 25,000 to 35,000 clones and no singletons; the top ten hold 29%. The antigens these receptors bind are not known. Sequenced: peripheral blood mononuclear cells. These receptors were taken from a human donor with common variable immunodeficiency.

This clone has only a few counts. The read comes to an end 3 residues before the CDR3 does, leaving the germline J gene to fill in the end. The chain recombines TRBV19 with TRBJ1-5; D is undetermined. V was trimmed by 7 bases and J by 4 bases, leaving 17 bases between them. This CDR3 has 15 amino acids. The germline CDR1 and CDR2 sequences are LNHDA and SQIVND (reference sequence). The sequenced CDR3 bases are TGTGCCAGTAAACTCGGGGAGCGGGCGAATCAGCCC. Amino acid sequence: CASKLGERANQP. The CDR3 reads in full as CASKLGERANQPQHF.

This clone was counted between two and nine times. The CDR3 end falls 3 residues outside the read, so it is completed with the germline J gene. The chain uses TRBV19 and TRBJ1-1; 7 bases line up with TRBD1. This CDR3 is 13 amino acids long. Germline CDR1 is LNHDA and CDR2 is SQIVND (reference sequence). V shed 5 bases and J 6 bases; nucleotides not matched to a gene: 6. The CDR3 protein is CASSGDRGPEAFF. CDR3 bases read: TGTGCCAGTAGTGGGGACAGAGGCCCTGAA.

This clone turned up a few times. The CDR3 loop reads CASGDSTDKITYEQYF. The CDR3 bases that were read are TGCGCCAGCGGGGACTCAACGGACAAGATCACCTACGAG. This sequence joins TRBV5-1 and TRBJ2-7; possible D gene TRBD2, 6 bases. The read falls 3 residues short of the CDR3 end, and the missing part is taken from the germline J gene. V lost 7 bases and J lost 2, with 22 bases in between. This CDR3 comprises 16 residues. CDR1 is SGHRS, CDR2 YFSETQ, per germline. The variable domain in full, with the rest retrieved from reference TRBV5-1 and TRBJ2-7, is KAGVTQTPRYLIKTRGQQVTLSCSPISGHRSVSWYQQTPGQGLQFLFEYFSETQRNKGNFPGRFSGRQFSNSRSEMNVSTLELGDSALYLCASGDSTDKITYEQYFGPGTRLTVT.

This clone was counted between two and nine times. From the germline J gene comes the end of the CDR3, since the read stops 3 residues before it. J is TRBJ1-4 and V is TRBV7-2, with TRBD1 matching 8 bases. Trimming took 5 bases from V and 7 from J; bases not matched to a gene: 6. From germline, CDR1 is SGHTA and CDR2 FQGNSA. The length of the CDR3 is 14 residues. The sequenced CDR3 bases are TGTGCCAGCAGCCCGACAGGGGAGAGTGAAAAA. It codes for CASSPTGESEK. The entire CDR3 protein is CASSPTGESEKLFF. Full variable domain (outside the CDR3, taken from reference TRBV7-2 and TRBJ1-4): GAGVSQSPSNKVTEKGKDVELRCDPISGHTALYWYRQSLGQGLEFLIYFQGNSAPDKSGLPSDRFSAERTGGSVSTLTIQRTQQEDSAVYLCASSPTGESEKLFFGSGTQLSVL.

A remark on this clone: Sequencing ends 3 residues short of the CDR3 end; the germline J gene provides the rest. The rearrangement uses TRBV18 and TRBJ2-1, with 7 nucleotides matching TRBD2. V shed 0 bases, J shed 5 bases, and the junction held 7 bases outside the gene matches. Germline assignment: CDR1 KGHSH and CDR2 LQKENI. CDR3 size: 16 residues. CDR3 protein: CASSPPSGATNNEQFF. The DNA read from the CDR3 is TGTGCCAGCTCACCACCCAGCGGGGCGACCAACAATGAG.

This clone appeared many times. The read comes to an end 3 residues before the CDR3 does, leaving the germline J gene to fill in the end. This chain connects TRBV18 to TRBJ1-1; the match to TRBD1 covers 12 bases. CDR3 size: 16 residues. CDR1 and CDR2 (germline): KGHSH, LQKENI. Trimming cost V 3 bases and J 1 base; bases outside gene matches: 3. The CDR3 bases that were read are TGTGCCAGCTCACCCGGGACAGGGGGCAGGAACACTGAA. Translating it yields CASSPGTGGRNTE. The full CDR3 protein reads CASSPGTGGRNTEAFF.

This clone was picked up a small number of times. Read sequence stops 3 residues before the CDR3 end, and the germline J gene provides the missing end. The gene calls are TRBV19 and TRBJ1-2; D ambiguous. V lost 5 bases and J lost 3, with 13 bases in between. Germline loops: CDR1 LNHDA, CDR2 SQIVND (reference sequence). This CDR3 comprises 14 residues. The CDR3 sequence: CASSRLSRDYGYTF. CDR3 DNA, as far as it was read: TGTGCCAGTAGTCGGCTGAGTCGGGACTATGGC.

CDR3 sequence reads: CSVTSGGSADTQYF. The DNA read from the CDR3 is TGCAGCGTGACTAGCGGGGGGTCGGCGGATACG. The gene calls are TRBV29-1 and TRBJ2-3; TRBD2 aligns across 13 bases. The read gets to within 3 residues of the CDR3 end, and the germline J gene fills in the rest. Germline V CDR1 and CDR2: SQVTM, ANQGSEA. J gave up 6 bases and V 6 bases, and 6 bases lay outside the gene matches. The CDR3 extends over 14 amino acids.

This clone was seen many times. The read comes to an end 3 residues before the CDR3 does, leaving the germline J gene to fill in the end. The J gene is TRBJ1-4, the V gene TRBV7-8; TRBD1 might be the D (6 bases). The germline gives CDR1 SGHVS, CDR2 FQNEAQ. With 5 bases removed from V and 10 bases from J, the gap between germline ends came to 17 bases. CDR3 length equals 14 residues. CDR3 DNA (partial): TGTGCCAGCAGCCCTACAGGGACGAGAGGAAAA. It yields the protein CASSPTGTRGK. The complete CDR3 reads CASSPTGTRGKLFF.

Remarks on this clone: Coverage ceases 3 residues before the CDR3 finishes, and the germline J gene fills in the end. The V gene is TRBV19, the J gene TRBJ1-1, with 9 positions matching TRBD1. J lost 4 bases, V lost 4 bases, and 10 bases had no gene match. Germline CDR1 LNHDA, CDR2 SQIVND (reference sequence). The CDR3 has 16 amino acids. The chain's CDR3 is CASSTPLLDRGTEAFF. The sequenced CDR3 bases are TGTGCCAGTAGTACCCCTCTTCTGGACAGGGGCACTGAA.

This clone has a handful of counts. The missing CDR3 end, 3 residues past where the read stops, is filled in from the germline J gene. This rearrangement joins TRBV19 to TRBJ2-7; TRBD2 is a possible D gene (6 bases). Looked up from germline, CDR1 is LNHDA and CDR2 is SQIVND (reference sequence). The CDR3 length is 15 residues. Trimming shortened V by 5 bases and J by 4 bases, and 18 bases separated the two germline ends. CDR3 DNA (partial): TGTGCCAGTAGTCCTCCGGGGGTCCGGGGGTACGAG. Translation gives CASSPPGVRGYE. The CDR3, in full, reads CASSPPGVRGYEQYF.

This clone was seen a few times. The read terminates 3 residues before the CDR3 end, so the remaining end is supplied by the germline J gene. The chain combines TRBV7-2 with TRBJ1-5, with a possible D match to TRBD1 (5 bases). CDR1 and CDR2 from the germline V gene are SGHTA and FQGNSA. The CDR3 length is 14 residues. Trimming left V 1 base short and J 6 bases short, with 10 bases between. CDR3 DNA (partial): TGTGCCAGCAGCTTAGTGTCGGGGGGTCAGCCC. Translating it yields CASSLVSGGQP. The full CDR3 is CASSLVSGGQPQHF. Full variable domain (outside the CDR3, taken from reference TRBV7-2 and TRBJ1-5): GAGVSQSPSNKVTEKGKDVELRCDPISGHTALYWYRQSLGQGLEFLIYFQGNSAPDKSGLPSDRFSAERTGGSVSTLTIQRTQQEDSAVYLCASSLVSGGQPQHFGDGTRLSIL.

This clone was detected a few times. The sequence runs out 3 residues before the end of the CDR3; the remainder is reconstructed from the germline J gene. V usage is TRBV11-1 and J usage is TRBJ1-2, with 7 bases lining up with TRBD1. CDR1 is SGHAT, CDR2 FQDESV, per germline (reference sequence). CDR3 length equals 15 residues. CDR3 sequence reads: CASSLSFRGGDGYTF. The covered CDR3 bases are TGTGCCAGCAGCTTGTCATTTCGAGGGGGCGACGGC.

This clone was recorded at least ten times. The sequenced CDR3 bases are TGTGCCAGCAGCTTAGGACAGGGGGATTCACCC. Encoded protein: CASSLGQGDSP. The CDR3, in full, reads CASSLGQGDSPLHF. The chain employs TRBV7-3 and TRBJ1-6; TRBD1 matches at 10 bases. The read terminates 3 residues ahead of where the CDR3 ends, so the germline J gene completes it. Germline-derived CDR1 and CDR2 are SGHTA and FQGTGA. Germline trimming cut 2 bases from V and 8 bases from J; bases unmatched to any gene: 0. This CDR3 region has 14 residues. Complete variable domain (other parts from reference TRBV7-3 and TRBJ1-6): GAGVSQTPSNKVTEKGKYVELRCDPISGHTALYWYRQSLGQGPEFLIYFQGTGAADDSGLPNDRFFAVRPEGSVSTLKIQRTERGDSAVYLCASSLGQGDSPLHFGNGTRLTVT.

The CDR3 DNA, read in part, is TGTGCCAGCAGCTTAGTTCGCCAAGGGGCCTATGGC. Residues: CASSLVRQGAYG. The entire CDR3 reads CASSLVRQGAYGYTF. The chain combines TRBV7-2 with TRBJ1-2; weak D call: TRBD1 (5 bases). The read ends 3 residues before the CDR3 terminus; that terminus is restored from the germline J gene. CDR3 length equals 15 residues. Germline loops: CDR1 SGHTA, CDR2 FQGNSA. V shed 1 base and J shed 4 bases, with 13 bases lying between them.

This clone has just a few counts. Sequencing ends 3 residues short of the CDR3 end; the germline J gene provides the rest. The chain joins TRBV6-2 or TRBV6-3 to TRBJ2-1, with 7 bases aligning to TRBD2. Germline-derived CDR1 and CDR2 are MNHEY and SVGEGT. The CDR3 spans 14 residues. V shed 6 bases, J shed 4 bases, and the junction held 6 bases outside the gene matches. The sequenced CDR3 bases are TGTGCCAGCAGGCGACTAGCCTCATACAATGAG. Protein: CASRRLASYNE. Given in full, the CDR3 is CASRRLASYNEQFF.

There are many counts of this clone. The part of the CDR3 DNA that was read is TGTGCCAGCAGTTACAGCACCCGGACAGTCGACAATGAG. The encoded protein is CASSYSTRTVDNE. The whole CDR3 protein is CASSYSTRTVDNEQFF. This chain joins TRBV6-2 or TRBV6-3 and TRBJ2-1; D might be TRBD1 (6 bases). Read data end 3 residues before the CDR3 end; the end is taken from the germline J gene. The V end lost 2 bases, the J end lost 5 bases, and 16 bases lay between the germline ends. The CDR3 spans 16 residues. Germline CDR1 reads MNHEY; CDR2 reads SVGEGT.